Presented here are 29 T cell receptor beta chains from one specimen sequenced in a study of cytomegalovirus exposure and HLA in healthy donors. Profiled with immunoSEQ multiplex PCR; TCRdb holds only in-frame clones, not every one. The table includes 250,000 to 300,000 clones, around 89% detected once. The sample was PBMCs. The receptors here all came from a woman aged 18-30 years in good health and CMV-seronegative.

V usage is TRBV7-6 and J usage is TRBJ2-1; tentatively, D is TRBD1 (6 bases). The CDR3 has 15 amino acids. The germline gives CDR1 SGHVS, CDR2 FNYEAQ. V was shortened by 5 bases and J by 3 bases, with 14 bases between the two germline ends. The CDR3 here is CASSQSQGYYNEQFF. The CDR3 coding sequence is TGTGCCAGCAGCCAATCACAGGGCTACTACAATGAGCAGTTCTTC.

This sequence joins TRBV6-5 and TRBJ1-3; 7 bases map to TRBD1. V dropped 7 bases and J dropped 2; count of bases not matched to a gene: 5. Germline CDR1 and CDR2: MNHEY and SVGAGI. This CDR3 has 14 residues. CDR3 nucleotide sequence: TGTGCCAGCACCAAGACAGGGACTGGAAACACCATATATTTT. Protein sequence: CASTKTGTGNTIYF.

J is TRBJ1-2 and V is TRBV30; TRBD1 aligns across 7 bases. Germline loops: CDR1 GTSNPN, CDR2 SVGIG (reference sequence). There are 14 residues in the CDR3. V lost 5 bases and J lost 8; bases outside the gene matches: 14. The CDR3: CAWATSQGIGGYTF. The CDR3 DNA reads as TGTGCCTGGGCTACGTCACAGGGGATAGGGGGCTACACCTTC. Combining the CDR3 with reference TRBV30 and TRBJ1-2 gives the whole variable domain SQTIHQWPATLVQPVGSPLSLECTVEGTSNPNLYWYRQAAGRGLQLLFYSVGIGQISSEVPQNLSASRPQDRQFILSSKKLLLSDSGFYLCAWATSQGIGGYTFGSGTRLTVV.

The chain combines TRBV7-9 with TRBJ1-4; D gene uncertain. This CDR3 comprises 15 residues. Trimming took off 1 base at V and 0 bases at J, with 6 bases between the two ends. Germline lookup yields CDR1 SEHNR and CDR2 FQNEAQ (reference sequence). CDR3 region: CASSLGRATNEKLFF. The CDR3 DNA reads TGTGCCAGCAGCTTAGGACGGGCAACTAATGAAAAACTGTTTTTT.

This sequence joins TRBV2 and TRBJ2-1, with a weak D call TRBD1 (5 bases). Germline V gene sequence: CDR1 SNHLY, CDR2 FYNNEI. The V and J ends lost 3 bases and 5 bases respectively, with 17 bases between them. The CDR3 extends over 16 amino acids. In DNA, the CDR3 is TGTGCCAGCAGTGACCCTGGGCTAACAGGTAACAATGAGCAGTTCTTC. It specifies CASSDPGLTGNNEQFF.

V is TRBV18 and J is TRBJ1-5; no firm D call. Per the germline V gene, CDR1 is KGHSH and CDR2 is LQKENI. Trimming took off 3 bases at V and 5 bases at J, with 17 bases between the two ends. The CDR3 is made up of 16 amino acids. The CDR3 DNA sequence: TGTGCCAGCTCACCCCAAAGCAGGTCTTTTGATCAGCCCCAGCATTTT. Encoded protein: CASSPQSRSFDQPQHF.

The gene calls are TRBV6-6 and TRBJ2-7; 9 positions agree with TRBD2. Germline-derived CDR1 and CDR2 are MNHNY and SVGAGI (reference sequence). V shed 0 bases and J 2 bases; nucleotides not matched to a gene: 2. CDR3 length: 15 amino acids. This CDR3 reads CASSYSTSGPYEQYV. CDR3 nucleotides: TGTGCCAGCAGTTACTCGACTAGCGGACCCTACGAGCAGTACGTC.

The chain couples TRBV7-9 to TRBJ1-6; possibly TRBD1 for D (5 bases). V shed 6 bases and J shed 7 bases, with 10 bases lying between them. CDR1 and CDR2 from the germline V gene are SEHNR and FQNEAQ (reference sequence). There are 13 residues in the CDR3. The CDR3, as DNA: TGTGCCAGCAGGGTGGGGGGGAATTCACCCCTCCACTTT. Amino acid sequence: CASRVGGNSPLHF.

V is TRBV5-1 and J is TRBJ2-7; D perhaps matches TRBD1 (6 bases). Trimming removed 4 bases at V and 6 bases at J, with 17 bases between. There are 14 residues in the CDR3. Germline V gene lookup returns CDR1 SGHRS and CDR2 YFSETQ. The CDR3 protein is CASSRDTAPSEQYF. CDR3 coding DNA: TGCGCCAGCAGCAGGGACACGGCCCCCTCCGAGCAGTACTTC.

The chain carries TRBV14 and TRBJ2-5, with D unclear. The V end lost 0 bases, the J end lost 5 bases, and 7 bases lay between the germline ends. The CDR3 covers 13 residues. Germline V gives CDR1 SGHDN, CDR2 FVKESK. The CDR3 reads CASSQDLRETQYF. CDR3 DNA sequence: TGTGCCAGCAGCCAAGACCTCCGGGAGACCCAGTACTTC.

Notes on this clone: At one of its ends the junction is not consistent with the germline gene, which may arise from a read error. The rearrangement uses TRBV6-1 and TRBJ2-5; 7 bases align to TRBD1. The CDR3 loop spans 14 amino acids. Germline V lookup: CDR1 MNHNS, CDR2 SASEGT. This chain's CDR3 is CASSQRDSQETQYF. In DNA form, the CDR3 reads TGTGCCAGCAGTCAGAGGGACAGCCAAGAAACCCAGTACTTC.

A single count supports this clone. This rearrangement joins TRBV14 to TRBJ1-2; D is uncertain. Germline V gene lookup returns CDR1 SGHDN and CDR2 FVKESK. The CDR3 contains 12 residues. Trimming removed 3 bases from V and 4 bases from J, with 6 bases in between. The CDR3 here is CASSQNTYGYTF. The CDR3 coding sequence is TGTGCCAGCAGCCAGAACACCTATGGCTACACCTTC.

The CDR3 spells CASSQTPPSGGATDTQYF. CDR3 bases: TGCGCCAGCAGCCAAACTCCCCCTAGCGGGGGGGCGACAGATACGCAGTATTTT. The gene calls are TRBV4-3 and TRBJ2-3, with 12 bases fitting TRBD2. Germline V gene lookup returns CDR1 LGHNA and CDR2 YSLEER. The V gene end was trimmed by 2 bases and the J gene end by 3 bases; junction bases not matched to a gene: 9. CDR3 length: 18 residues.

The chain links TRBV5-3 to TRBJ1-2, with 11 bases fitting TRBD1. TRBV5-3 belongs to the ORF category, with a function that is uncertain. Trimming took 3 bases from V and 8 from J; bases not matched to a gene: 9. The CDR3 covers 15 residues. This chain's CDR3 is CARSWTGGRRGGYTF. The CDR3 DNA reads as TGTGCCAGAAGCTGGACAGGGGGCCGCCGTGGAGGCTACACCTTC.

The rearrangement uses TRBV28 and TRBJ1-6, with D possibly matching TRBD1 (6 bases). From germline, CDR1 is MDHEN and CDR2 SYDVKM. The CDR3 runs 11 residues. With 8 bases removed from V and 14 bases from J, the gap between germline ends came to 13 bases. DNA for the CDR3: TGTGCCAGCGGGGGCGAAAGGGCCCTCCACTTT. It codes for CASGGERALHF.

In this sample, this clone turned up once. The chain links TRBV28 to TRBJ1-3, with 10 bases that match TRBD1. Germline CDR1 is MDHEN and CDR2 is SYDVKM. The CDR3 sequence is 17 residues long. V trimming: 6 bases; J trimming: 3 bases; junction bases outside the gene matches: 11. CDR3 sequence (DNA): TGTGCCAGCAGAACACCGGGACAGGGGAGGGGTGGAAACACCATATATTTT. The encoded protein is CASRTPGQGRGGNTIYF.

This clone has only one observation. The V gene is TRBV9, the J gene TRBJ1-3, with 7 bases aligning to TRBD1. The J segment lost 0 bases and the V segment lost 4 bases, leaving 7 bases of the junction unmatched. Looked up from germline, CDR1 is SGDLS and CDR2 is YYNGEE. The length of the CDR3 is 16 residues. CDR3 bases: TGTGCCAGCAGCATCGGACAGGCTCGCTCTGGAAACACCATATATTTT. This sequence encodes CASSIGQARSGNTIYF.

CDR3 region: CASSPELSGNEQYF. The CDR3 DNA sequence: TGTGCCAGCAGCCCTGAACTCAGCGGGAACGAGCAGTACTTC. J is TRBJ2-7 and V is TRBV5-6; 7 nucleotides align to TRBD2. This CDR3 is built from 14 residues. Germline V gene lookup returns CDR1 SGHDT and CDR2 YYEEEE. V trimming: 4 bases; J trimming: 5 bases; junction bases outside the gene matches: 9.

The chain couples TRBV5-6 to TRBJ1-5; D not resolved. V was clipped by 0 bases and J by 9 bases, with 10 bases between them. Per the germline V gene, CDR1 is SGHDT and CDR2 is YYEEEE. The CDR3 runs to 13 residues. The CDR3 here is CASSLGGGRPQHF. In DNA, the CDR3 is TGTGCCAGCAGCTTGGGGGGAGGAAGGCCCCAGCATTTT.

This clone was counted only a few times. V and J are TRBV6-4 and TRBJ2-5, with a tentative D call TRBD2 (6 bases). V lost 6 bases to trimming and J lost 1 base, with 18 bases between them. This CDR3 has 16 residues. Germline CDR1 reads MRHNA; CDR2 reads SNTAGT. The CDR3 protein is CASSSTPGSGQETQYF. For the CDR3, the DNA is TGTGCCAGCAGCTCCACTCCGGGTAGCGGCCAAGAGACCCAGTACTTC.

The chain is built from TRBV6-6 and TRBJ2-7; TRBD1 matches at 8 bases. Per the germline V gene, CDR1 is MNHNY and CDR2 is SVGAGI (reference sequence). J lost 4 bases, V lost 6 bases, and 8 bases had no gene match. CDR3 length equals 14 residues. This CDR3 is CASRLGQGGYEQYF. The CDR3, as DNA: TGTGCCAGCAGACTTGGACAGGGTGGGTACGAGCAGTACTTC.

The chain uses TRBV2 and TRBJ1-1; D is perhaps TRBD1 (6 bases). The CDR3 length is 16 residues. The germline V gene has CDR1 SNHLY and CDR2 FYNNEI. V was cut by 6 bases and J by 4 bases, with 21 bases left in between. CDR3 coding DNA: TGTGCCAGCAGCCACCCAGCTGGACAGCCGGTCACTGAAGCTTTCTTT. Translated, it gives CASSHPAGQPVTEAFF.

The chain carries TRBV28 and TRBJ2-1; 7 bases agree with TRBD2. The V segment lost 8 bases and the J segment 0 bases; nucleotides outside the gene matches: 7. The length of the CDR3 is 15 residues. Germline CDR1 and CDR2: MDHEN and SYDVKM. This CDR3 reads CASLSGEGSYNEQFF. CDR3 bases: TGTGCCAGCTTATCCGGGGAGGGCTCCTACAATGAGCAGTTCTTC. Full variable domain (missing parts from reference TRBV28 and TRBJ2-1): DVKVTQSSRYLVKRTGEKVFLECVQDMDHENMFWYRQDPGLGLRLIYFSYDVKMKEKGDIPEGYSVSREKKERFSLILESASTNQTSMYLCASLSGEGSYNEQFFGPGTRLTVL.

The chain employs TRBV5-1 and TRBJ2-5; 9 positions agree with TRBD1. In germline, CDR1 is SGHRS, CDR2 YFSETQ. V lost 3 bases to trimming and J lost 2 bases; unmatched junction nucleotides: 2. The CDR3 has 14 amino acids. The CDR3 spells CASSSGQGQETQYF. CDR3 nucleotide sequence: TGCGCCAGCAGCTCGGGACAGGGTCAAGAGACCCAGTACTTC.

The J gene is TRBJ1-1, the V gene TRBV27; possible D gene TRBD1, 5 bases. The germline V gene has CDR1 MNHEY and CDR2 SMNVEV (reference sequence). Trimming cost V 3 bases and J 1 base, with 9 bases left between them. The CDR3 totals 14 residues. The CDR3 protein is CASSLGRENTEAFF. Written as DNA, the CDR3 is TGTGCCAGCAGTTTGGGCAGGGAGAACACTGAAGCTTTCTTT.

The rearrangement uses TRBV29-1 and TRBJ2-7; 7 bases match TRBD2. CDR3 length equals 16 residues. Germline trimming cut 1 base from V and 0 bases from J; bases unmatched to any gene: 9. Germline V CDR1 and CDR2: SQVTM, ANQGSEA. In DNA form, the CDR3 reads TGCAGCGTTGAAGGTCTCGAGGGAGGGATCTCCTACGAGCAGTACTTC. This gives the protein CSVEGLEGGISYEQYF.

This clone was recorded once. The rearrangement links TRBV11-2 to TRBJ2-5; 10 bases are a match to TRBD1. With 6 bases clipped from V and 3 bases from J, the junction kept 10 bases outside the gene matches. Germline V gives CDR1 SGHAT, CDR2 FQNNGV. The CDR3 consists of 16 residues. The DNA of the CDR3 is TGTGCCAGCAGAGCGTGGGACAGGGGCTCCGAAGAGACCCAGTACTTC. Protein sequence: CASRAWDRGSEETQYF.

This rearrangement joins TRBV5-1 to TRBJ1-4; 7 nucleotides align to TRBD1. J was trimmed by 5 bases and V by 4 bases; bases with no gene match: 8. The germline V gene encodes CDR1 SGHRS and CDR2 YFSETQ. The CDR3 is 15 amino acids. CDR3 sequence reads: CASSRTGQKNEKLFF. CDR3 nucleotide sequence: TGCGCCAGCAGCAGAACGGGACAGAAGAATGAAAAACTGTTTTTT.

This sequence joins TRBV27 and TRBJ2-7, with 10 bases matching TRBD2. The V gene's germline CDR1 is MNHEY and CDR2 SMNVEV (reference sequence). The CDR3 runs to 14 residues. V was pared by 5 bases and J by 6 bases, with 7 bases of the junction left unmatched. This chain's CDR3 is CASSSGGVLLEQYF. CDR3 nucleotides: TGTGCCAGCAGTAGCGGGGGGGTCCTTCTCGAGCAGTACTTC.